This T cell receptor beta chain was sequenced during a study of blood T cell repertoires in COVID-19. At the level of the study: Acute and convalescent COVID-19 samples came from the United States, Italy and Spain. The cDNA or gDNA used as material had been derived from T cells, B-cell-depleted T cells, or PBMCs.

Original processing notes: Amplification from reference gene primers served as the basis for estimated nucleated cell counts. This table comes from immunoSEQ multiplex PCR, and its TCRdb copy is limited to in-frame clones, with some not included. V and J calls and clone size are copied from that table; D and trimming were computed from the DNA. The sample lists approximately 98,000 clones, roughly 82% occurring once. CDR3 length: 15 amino acids. Between the trimmed V and J ends, which lost 2 bases and 7 bases, there was a span of 15 bases. Looked up from germline, CDR1 is SNHLY and CDR2 is FYNNEI. The chain carries TRBV2 and TRBJ2-1, with D perhaps matching TRBD2 (5 bases). The sample was peripheral blood. The clonotype was recovered from a man aged 80 or over with acute or convalescent COVID-19. CDR3 sequence (DNA): TGTGCCAGCAGTGAAAGAGCGTCCACGGGGAATGAGCAGTTCTTC. This encodes CASSERASTGNEQFF.